These 17 T cell receptor beta chains came from one sample sequenced in a study of CD8+ T cells in alopecia areata. As for treatment: oral pan-JAK inhibitor, 5-10 mg twice daily. Reverse transcription of extracted RNA yielded cDNA, which provided the sequencing template. Clones were read by immunoSEQ multiplex PCR, and TCRdb kept only the in-frame ones, dropping some. The data show about 210,000 clones, 64% seen once. Specimen: CD4+ T cells sorted from blood, collected at week 4, from a patient treated with tofacitinib. The receptors here all came from a human donor with alopecia areata.

The chain is built from TRBV7-6 and TRBJ2-5, with TRBD2 identical over 9 bases. J lost 1 base, V lost 5 bases, and 8 bases had no gene match. The length of the CDR3 is 16 residues. CDR1 and CDR2 (germline): SGHVS, FNYEAQ. In DNA form, the CDR3 reads TGTGCCAGCAGCCTCTTCGAGCGGGGGGTCCAAGAGACCCAGTACTTC. This translates into CASSLFERGVQETQYF.

The sample holds a few counts of this clone. The J gene is TRBJ2-7, the V gene TRBV14, with TRBD1 matching 7 bases. The CDR3 loop spans 14 amino acids. The trim removed 0 bases at V and 2 bases at J, leaving 1 base unmatched. CDR1 and CDR2 (germline): SGHDN, FVKESK. The CDR3 DNA sequence: TGTGCCAGCAGCCAAGAGACAGGGACCTACGAGCAGTACTTC. This translates into CASSQETGTYEQYF.

The rearrangement uses TRBV7-2 and TRBJ2-7; 9 bases agree with TRBD1. This CDR3 is 14 amino acids long. The germline CDR1 and CDR2 sequences are SGHTA and FQGNSA. V dropped 5 bases and J dropped 4; count of bases not matched to a gene: 6. Here the CDR3 reads CASSTQQGAYEQYF. The CDR3, as DNA: TGTGCCAGCAGCACCCAACAGGGGGCGTACGAGCAGTACTTC.

The chain combines TRBV10-3 with TRBJ2-2; D unclear. Trimming stripped 4 bases from V and 0 bases from J, with 9 bases between. From germline, CDR1 is ENHRY and CDR2 SYGVKD. This CDR3 has 15 amino acids. This chain's CDR3 is CAISGRQSNTGELFF. The CDR3 coding sequence is TGTGCCATCAGTGGTAGGCAGTCGAACACCGGGGAGCTGTTTTTT.

This clone turned up a few times. V is TRBV10-2 and J is TRBJ1-5, with 7 bases identical to TRBD1. CDR1 and CDR2 from the germline V gene are WSHSY and SAAADI. The ends lost 6 bases at V and 0 bases at J; junction bases unmatched: 5. The CDR3 has 15 amino acids. CDR3 bases: TGCGCCAGCAGAGGGACAGCTTATAGCAATCAGCCCCAGCATTTT. Its translation: CASRGTAYSNQPQHF.

J is TRBJ1-4 and V is TRBV5-1; 7 nucleotides align to TRBD1. V lost 1 base, J lost 12 bases, and 12 bases stayed unmatched. Germline V gene sequence: CDR1 SGHRS, CDR2 YFSETQ. This CDR3 spans 15 amino acids. The CDR3 sequence is CASSLKGQGGSELFF. The CDR3 region has the DNA TGCGCCAGCAGCTTGAAAGGCCAGGGGGGATCAGAACTGTTTTTT.

V gene TRBV7-9 combines with J gene TRBJ2-7; no clear D. The CDR3 is made up of 18 amino acids. V lost 5 bases, J lost 1 base, and 24 bases lay in between. CDR1 is SEHNR and CDR2 is FQNEAQ in the germline V gene (reference sequence). For the CDR3, the DNA is TGTGCCAGCAGCACGAGTGGTTGGCACCGCGAGGCATCCTACGAGCAGTACTTC. Amino acids: CASSTSGWHREASYEQYF. Using reference TRBV7-9 and TRBJ2-7 for the parts outside the CDR3, the full variable domain is DTGVSQNPRHKITKRGQNVTFRCDPISEHNRLYWYRQTLGQGPEFLTYFQNEAQLEKSRLLSDRFSAERPKGSFSTLEIQRTEQGDSAMYLCASSTSGWHREASYEQYFGPGTRLTVT.

The genes are TRBV25-1 and TRBJ1-2; tentative D call: TRBD1 (5 bases). The CDR3 length is 14 residues. The germline V gene has CDR1 MGHDK and CDR2 SYGVNS. The V gene lost 7 bases and the J gene lost 5 bases, with 17 bases spanning the gap. The CDR3 bases are TGTGCCAGCATAGATTCCAGGGCGGGGTATGGCTACACCTTC. Its protein product is CASIDSRAGYGYTF.

V usage is TRBV5-6 and J usage is TRBJ2-7; no clear D gene. The V end lost 4 bases, the J end lost 4 bases, and 21 bases lay between the germline ends. This CDR3 spans 16 amino acids. CDR1 and CDR2 from the germline V gene are SGHDT and YYEEEE. The CDR3 DNA reads TGTGCCAGCAGCGAGGAAGGATACCTTAGGTCTTACGAGCAGTACTTC. This encodes CASSEEGYLRSYEQYF.

The chain combines TRBV5-6 with TRBJ1-6; D is possibly TRBD1 (6 bases). Deletions cut 0 bases from V and 6 bases from J, with 10 bases between. The CDR3 has 15 amino acids. Germline V gene data show CDR1 as SGHDT and CDR2 as YYEEEE. CDR3 in DNA: TGTGCCAGCAGCTTGGTCGGGACACCTAATTCACCCCTCCACTTT. Translating it yields CASSLVGTPNSPLHF.

This chain uses TRBV27 with TRBJ2-5; TRBD1 or TRBD2 may be the D gene (6 bases each). V lost 6 bases to trimming and J lost 1 base, with 9 bases between them. Germline values: CDR1 MNHEY, CDR2 SMNVEV (reference sequence). The CDR3 runs to 13 residues. CDR3 amino acids: CASREGGQETQYF. CDR3 bases: TGTGCCAGCAGGGAGGGGGGCCAAGAGACCCAGTACTTC.

This clone was counted once. The rearrangement links TRBV13 to TRBJ2-3; D uncertain. The germline CDR1 and CDR2 sequences are PRHDT and FYEKMQ (reference sequence). Trimming pared 5 bases from V and 4 bases from J, leaving 10 bases between. This CDR3 spans 13 amino acids. CDR3 protein: CASSAKYPDTQYF. CDR3 nucleotide sequence: TGTGCCAGCAGCGCAAAGTACCCAGATACGCAGTATTTT.

This chain joins TRBV19 and TRBJ2-7; 10 positions match TRBD1. Germline assignment: CDR1 LNHDA and CDR2 SQIVND (reference sequence). This CDR3 spans 15 amino acids. J gave up 0 bases and V 3 bases, and 2 bases lay outside the gene matches. In DNA form, the CDR3 reads TGTGCCAGTAGTATCCGGGACAGGGGCTCCTACGAGCAGTACTTC. Its translation: CASSIRDRGSYEQYF.

V is TRBV7-2 and J is TRBJ1-5, with 7 bases aligning to TRBD1. Trimming at V came to 5 bases and at J to 5 bases, leaving 6 bases not matched to a gene. Germline V CDR1 and CDR2: SGHTA, FQGNSA. This CDR3 region has 14 residues. The CDR3 loop reads CASSQGGGHQPQHF. The DNA for the CDR3 is TGTGCCAGCAGCCAGGGGGGCGGCCATCAGCCCCAGCATTTT.

V gene TRBV30 combines with J gene TRBJ2-5, with D perhaps TRBD1 or TRBD2 (5 bases each). CDR3 size: 16 residues. V lost 2 bases and J lost 5, with 21 bases in between. Germline V CDR1 and CDR2: GTSNPN, SVGIG (reference sequence). This CDR3 reads CAWSTTRTHWGETQYF. The CDR3 nucleotides are TGTGCCTGGAGTACAACCCGGACACATTGGGGGGAGACCCAGTACTTC.

The sample holds a few counts of this clone. The chain uses TRBV30 and TRBJ1-2; 8 bases align to TRBD1. The V and J ends lost 3 bases and 3 bases, in that order; junction bases with no gene match: 9. Germline CDR1 GTSNPN, CDR2 SVGIG (reference sequence). The CDR3 extends over 15 amino acids. CDR3 loop: CAWSPTGEGDYGYTF. The CDR3 DNA is TGTGCCTGGAGCCCGACAGGGGAGGGGGACTATGGCTACACCTTC.

This chain uses TRBV5-4 with TRBJ2-2, with 7 bases matching TRBD1. Germline lookup yields CDR1 SGHNT and CDR2 YYREEE (reference sequence). V gave up 3 bases and J gave up 1 base; unmatched junction bases: 6. This CDR3 has 16 amino acids. CDR3 loop: CASSSTGNLNTGELFF. In DNA, the CDR3 is TGTGCCAGCAGCTCGACAGGGAACTTGAACACCGGGGAGCTGTTTTTT.